This TCR beta chain was captured by sequencing in a study of cytomegalovirus exposure and HLA in healthy donors. Study results and caveats: Presence/absence analyses rested on an assumption that sequencing depth was roughly uniform across donors. It was in a later analysis that TCR association rates were seen to vary by HLA locus, highest for DRB1 and lowest for HLA-C.

The CDR3 covers 15 residues. V lost 1 base and J 5 bases, leaving 15 bases between the germline ends. Per germline, CDR1 SGHNT and CDR2 YYREEE (reference sequence). The PCR had 60 Vbeta and 13 Jbeta primers. Only in-frame clones appear in the TCRdb table, and some are missing; sequencing was by immunoSEQ multiplex PCR. The table shows 150,000 to 200,000 clones, with roughly 70% occurring only once. Worth noting for this clone: Its matching antigen is unknown.

Material for sequencing was PBMCs. The rearrangement links TRBV5-4 to TRBJ1-1; D might be TRBD1 (6 bases). The sequence came from a woman in her twenties or thirties in good health and CMV-seronegative. The CDR3 nucleotides are TGTGCCAGCAGCTTGACGTCTAGGGGGGGGACTGAAGCTTTCTTT. Translated: CASSLTSRGGTEAFF.